This entry is about one T cell receptor beta chain. Its antigen remains unknown. Sequencing used immunoSEQ multiplex PCR; TCRdb keeps in-frame clones, though not all of them. The repertoire includes over 45,000 clones, more than 85% of them detected once, and about 6% sits in the top ten. The CDR3 spans 14 residues. V lost 5 bases and J lost 7; bases outside the gene matches: 10. Germline V gene lookup returns CDR1 LNHNV and CDR2 YYDKDF (reference sequence). The data belong to a study of cytomegalovirus exposure and HLA in healthy donors. Study in general: A subsequent analysis stated that the roughly 120 validation repertoires were run on the same platform as the approximately 700 first-cohort repertoires. General study findings and limits: It was reportedly the case that the classifier diagnosed cytomegalovirus status with high specificity and sensitivity.

This sequence originates from a young woman in good health and CMV-seronegative. The V and J genes are TRBV15 and TRBJ1-2, with 7 nucleotides matching TRBD1. Material: PBMCs. The chain's CDR3 is CATSESGGSSGYTF. The CDR3 region has the DNA TGTGCCACCAGCGAATCAGGGGGAAGTAGTGGCTACACCTTC.